This T cell receptor beta chain derives from a study of spatial heterogeneity in lung cancer. MiXCR was run by TCRdb on the 5' RACE reads, yielding one entry per CDR3 protein. The data show around 40,000 distinct CDR3 sequences, 5.8% seen once. Time point defined: sample taken at primary tumor resection. The sequenced material consisted of unsorted whole RNA from tumor, nontumor lung or frozen PBMC. This CDR3 has 13 amino acids. V dropped 0 bases and J dropped 10; count of bases not matched to a gene: 3. CDR1 and CDR2 from the germline V gene are MNHEY and SVGAGI. This clonotype was counted only a few times.

The TCR originated in a male donor with early-stage non-small cell lung cancer. The chain carries TRBV6-5 and TRBJ2-3; 8 bases align to TRBD1. Sequenced here: PBMCs, sampled at surgery. Here the CDR3 DNA reads TGTGCCAGCAGTTACTCAGACAGGGGATCGCAGTATTTT. Amino acid sequence: CASSYSDRGSQYF.